Here is one TCR beta chain with its context. Its binding antigen is unknown. Base quality data are lacking; no much larger clone is found one base away. The source of the sample is a study of cytomegalovirus exposure and HLA in healthy donors (dated by TCRdb to 2017 to 2019). About the investigation overall: According to a later analysis, the roughly 120 validation repertoires were produced on the same platform as the roughly 600 repertoires of the first cohort. The aim of the study was to test whether cataloging public T cell receptors could identify signatures of past pathogen exposure. In addition to the first cohort of 650 to 750 subjects, a separate validation cohort of 120 different subjects was used. High-throughput TCR immunosequencing, statistical association of individual TCRs with disease status, and machine learning were combined to predict cytomegalovirus infection status. Study-wide findings and limitations: Subsequent analysis determined that TCRs grouped into clusters in the first cohort also showed a tendency toward co-occurrence across the 120 or so validation repertoires, and roughly 94% of cluster scores exceeded 0. The study listed around 160 TCR beta chains as associated with cytomegalovirus. In vitro tests confirmed that three of the cytomegalovirus-associated TCR beta chains recognize cytomegalovirus antigens. The authors suggested that the approach could potentially be extended to other disease states and immunological phenotypes. In both the original and validation cohorts, the classifier was reported to diagnose cytomegalovirus status with high specificity and sensitivity. A later analysis had no HLA typing for the validation cohort, so co-occurrence there was scored across all 110 or so repertoires. While some public TCRs were present in many individuals, most TCR sequences turned up only very rarely across donors.

Libraries were made using the immunoSEQ multiplex PCR assay. From the authors' description of their analysis: To diagnose cytomegalovirus status from the catalog of TCR beta chain sequences, a statistical classification framework was built. Drawn from immuneACCESS, this table holds only the in-frame rearrangements with V and J called that TCRdb kept. Clones are partly lost; checked studies trace under half to an unresolved V gene and leave the rest unexplained. That table gives V, J and clone size, and the DNA gave D and trimming. The sample profile shows 150,000 or so clones; over 80% of them were found once. The ten largest account for approximately 2.3% of the sample. The donors were included in the validation cohort of over a hundred subjects, a group kept apart from the roughly 700-subject first cohort. Sequencing was done on a sample of PBMCs. The clonotype originates from a man in his thirties or forties in good health and CMV-seropositive.

Here the CDR3 is given as CASSPGAGSASGYTF. In nucleotides, the sequence is TGTGCCAGCAGCCCCGGAGCAGGGTCGGCTAGTGGCTACACCTTC. Here the chain combines TRBV7-3 and TRBJ1-2; a weak D assignment points to TRBD1 (5 bases agree). CDR1 and CDR2 (SGHTA, FQGTGA) derive from the germline V gene. From the cysteine up to the phenylalanine, the CDR3 has a length of 15 residues. Here the CDR3 DNA is all that survives: 45 bases in frame from base 1. V lost 5 bases and J lost 7 bases; the stretch between them is 20 bases long.